This TCR beta chain was identified in a study of blood T cell repertoires in COVID-19. Turning to the study itself: Acute and convalescent COVID-19 specimens originated in the United States, Italy and Spain. Sources were T cells, B-cell-depleted T cells, or PBMCs; the material itself was cDNA or gDNA.

Germline loops: CDR1 SGDLS, CDR2 YYNGEE. Germline trimming cut 4 bases from V and 13 bases from J; bases unmatched to any gene: 10. CDR3 length equals 12 residues. Original methodology: Reference gene primer amplification gave estimated nucleated cell counts. TCRdb keeps only in-frame clones here, not all; method: immunoSEQ multiplex PCR. V, J and clone size are those of that table, while D and trimming were read from the DNA. This sample has approximately 170,000 clones, with under 90% found just once. The sequence was obtained from a woman of 80 years or more with acute or convalescent COVID-19. Sample: peripheral blood. The rearrangement links TRBV9 to TRBJ1-2; 7 nucleotides line up with TRBD1. The CDR3 bases are TGTGCCAGCAGCACAAGGACAGGCGGTCTCACCTTC. It yields the protein CASSTRTGGLTF.